One sample yielded the 29 T cell receptor beta chains listed below, sequenced in a study of CD8 T cells in Susac syndrome. cDNA came from approximately 0.5 to 1 ug RNA primed by random hexamers. In TCRdb, the immunoSEQ multiplex PCR reads were re-called with MiXCR into one record per CDR3 protein. The sample lists 200,000 or so distinct CDR3 sequences, about 95% occurring once. Sequenced: CD8+ T cells from PBMCs. The receptors shown here come from a human donor with Susac syndrome.

V and J are TRBV12-3 or TRBV12-4 and TRBJ1-4, with D possibly matching TRBD1 (6 bases). Trimming took 5 bases from V and 10 from J, leaving 23 bases between them. The CDR3 runs 16 residues. CDR3 bases: TGTGCCAGCAGTCCCACCCTAGGGGACACCAAATTAAAACTGTTTTTT. Its protein product is CASSPTLGDTKLKLFF.

This clonotype was seen only a few times. This chain uses TRBV9 with TRBJ2-3; TRBD2 agrees at 8 bases. CDR1 is SGDLS and CDR2 is YYNGEE in the germline V gene. The trim removed 1 base at V and 5 bases at J, leaving 9 bases unmatched. CDR3 length: 16 residues. CDR3 protein: CASSVNEAGVVDTQYF. Written as DNA, the CDR3 is TGTGCCAGCAGCGTAAATGAAGCGGGAGTGGTAGATACGCAGTATTTT.

The rearrangement links TRBV29-1 to TRBJ2-2, with TRBD1 matching 9 bases. Trimming cost V 4 bases and J 6 bases; bases outside gene matches: 9. Germline V lookup: CDR1 SQVTM, CDR2 ANQGSEA. The CDR3 length is 15 residues. The CDR3 reads CSVVGDRGYAGELFF. The CDR3 DNA reads as TGCAGCGTTGTAGGAGACAGGGGGTATGCCGGGGAGCTGTTTTTT.

V gene TRBV5-6 combines with J gene TRBJ1-5, with 9 bases lining up with TRBD1. Trimming cost V 5 bases and J 6 bases; bases outside gene matches: 3. Germline CDR1 SGHDT, CDR2 YYEEEE. This CDR3 has 13 residues. CDR3 nucleotides: TGTGCCAGCAGTCGGGACAGGGCTCAGCCCCAGCATTTT. Translating gives CASSRDRAQPQHF. Filled out from reference TRBV5-6 and TRBJ1-5, the complete variable domain reads DAGVTQSPTHLIKTRGQQVTLRCSPKSGHDTVSWYQQALGQGPQFIFQYYEEEERQRGNFPDRFSGHQFPNYSSELNVNALLLGDSALYLCASSRDRAQPQHFGDGTRLSIL.

The chain uses TRBV24-1 and TRBJ2-1; D might be TRBD1 (5 bases). Germline assignment: CDR1 KGHDR and CDR2 SFDVKD. V lost 3 bases to trimming and J lost 3 bases, with 8 bases between them. The CDR3 is 14 residues long. CDR3 sequence: CATSDSQGYNEQFF. DNA of the CDR3: TGTGCCACCAGTGATAGCCAGGGCTACAATGAGCAGTTCTTC.

This chain uses TRBV5-1 with TRBJ2-7, with D perhaps TRBD1 or TRBD2 (6 bases each). V lost 7 bases, J lost 3 bases, and 20 bases lay in between. Germline CDR1 is SGHRS and CDR2 is YFSETQ. The CDR3 contains 15 residues. The CDR3 bases are TGCGCCAGCGTCGTCATCCCGGGGGCTGGCTACGAGCAGTACTTC. Its translation is CASVVIPGAGYEQYF.

V is TRBV30 and J is TRBJ2-5; D is perhaps TRBD2 (6 bases). Germline lookup yields CDR1 GTSNPN and CDR2 SVGIG (reference sequence). Trimming removed 5 bases from V and 5 bases from J, with 15 bases in between. The CDR3 extends over 13 amino acids. CDR3 protein: CAWAETRVETQYF. The CDR3, as DNA: TGTGCCTGGGCCGAGACTAGAGTGGAGACCCAGTACTTC.

The chain combines TRBV5-1 with TRBJ2-7, with 8 bases fitting TRBD2. CDR3 length equals 15 residues. With 2 bases clipped from V and 0 bases from J, the junction kept 4 bases outside the gene matches. Germline V gene sequence: CDR1 SGHRS, CDR2 YFSETQ. The CDR3 is CASSFSSGASYEQYF. In nucleotides, the CDR3 is TGCGCCAGCAGCTTTAGTAGCGGGGCCTCCTACGAGCAGTACTTC.

This chain uses TRBV20-1 with TRBJ2-7; 9 nucleotides line up with TRBD2. The CDR3 has 13 residues. V lost 2 bases to trimming and J lost 3 bases; unmatched junction nucleotides: 2. Germline lookup yields CDR1 DFQATT and CDR2 SNEGSKA (reference sequence). Here the CDR3 DNA reads TGCAGTGCTAGACTAGCGGGAAACTACGAGCAGTACTTC. Protein: CSARLAGNYEQYF.

This clonotype was found once. This sequence joins TRBV7-8 and TRBJ1-2, with TRBD1 matching over 10 bases. From germline, CDR1 is SGHVS and CDR2 FQNEAQ. This CDR3 has 14 residues. V lost 4 bases, J lost 10 bases, and 9 bases stayed unmatched. The CDR3 sequence: CASSSWTGGNDYTF. CDR3 in DNA: TGTGCCAGCAGCTCTTGGACAGGGGGGAATGACTACACCTTC.

The chain links TRBV7-9 to TRBJ2-1; the match to TRBD1 covers 8 bases. Per germline, CDR1 SEHNR and CDR2 FQNEAQ (reference sequence). V shed 3 bases and J 3 bases; nucleotides not matched to a gene: 4. The CDR3 is 15 residues long. CDR3 in amino acids: CASSLAGGIYNEQFF. Written as DNA, the CDR3 is TGTGCCAGCAGCTTGGCAGGGGGCATCTACAATGAGCAGTTCTTC.

The chain couples TRBV27 to TRBJ1-1; the D is unclear. The CDR3 length is 14 residues. Germline-derived CDR1 and CDR2 are MNHEY and SMNVEV (reference sequence). Trimming took off 0 bases at V and 2 bases at J, with 7 bases between the two ends. CDR3 coding DNA: TGTGCCAGCAGTTTATCTAGGGTAAACACTGAAGCTTTCTTT. This translates into CASSLSRVNTEAFF.

This clonotype was picked up one time. The CDR3 spells CASSPPSGSGELFF. CDR3 DNA sequence: TGTGCCAGCAGCCCCCCGTCGGGTTCCGGGGAGCTGTTTTTT. The chain joins TRBV9 to TRBJ2-2; D not resolved. CDR3 length: 14 amino acids. Germline V lookup: CDR1 SGDLS, CDR2 YYNGEE. Trimming left V 4 bases short and J 6 bases short, with 13 bases between.

The rearrangement links TRBV5-1 to TRBJ2-7, with D tentatively TRBD1 (5 bases). The CDR3 is made up of 13 amino acids. CDR1 and CDR2 from the germline V gene are SGHRS and YFSETQ. V was clipped by 5 bases and J by 0 bases, with 9 bases between them. CDR3 sequence (DNA): TGCGCCAGCAGGGACACCGACTCCTACGAGCAGTACTTC. It yields the protein CASRDTDSYEQYF.

The gene calls are TRBV29-1 and TRBJ1-2; 9 bases map to TRBD1. The CDR3 extends over 11 amino acids. Germline CDR1 and CDR2: SQVTM and ANQGSEA. The junction had 3 bases not matched to a gene; V was cut back by 7 bases and J by 6 bases. The CDR3 nucleotides are TGCAGCGACGGGACAGGGCATGGCTACACCTTC. Amino acid sequence: CSDGTGHGYTF.

V gene TRBV18 combines with J gene TRBJ2-7; D gene unclear. V lost 5 bases and J lost 4, with 12 bases in between. This CDR3 has 13 amino acids. Germline CDR1 KGHSH, CDR2 LQKENI. CDR3 sequence: CASSSSLDYEQYF. The DNA for the CDR3 is TGTGCCAGCTCATCTAGTTTGGATTACGAGCAGTACTTC.

The chain combines TRBV11-2 with TRBJ2-1; 13 positions match TRBD2. CDR3 length: 15 residues. The V segment lost 5 bases and the J segment 3 bases; nucleotides outside the gene matches: 1. CDR1 and CDR2 (germline): SGHAT, FQNNGV. CDR3 protein: CASSRTSGSYNEQFF. CDR3 nucleotides: TGTGCCAGCAGCCGGACTAGCGGGAGCTACAATGAGCAGTTCTTC.

The rearrangement uses TRBV5-6 and TRBJ1-4; TRBD1 is a possible D gene (6 bases). Trimming pared 0 bases from V and 8 bases from J, leaving 14 bases between. The CDR3 extends over 15 amino acids. CDR1 and CDR2 from the germline V gene are SGHDT and YYEEEE. DNA of the CDR3: TGTGCCAGCAGCTTGGCCGGGGTGAGGGGGGAAAAACTGTTTTTT. As protein: CASSLAGVRGEKLFF.

The chain has TRBV28 and TRBJ2-3; the D is unclear. The germline V gene has CDR1 MDHEN and CDR2 SYDVKM. V shed 4 bases and J shed 0 bases, with 11 bases lying between them. The CDR3 sequence is 15 residues long. The CDR3 nucleotides are TGTGCCAGCAGTTACTTCCCTGGGAGCACAGATACGCAGTATTTT. Its protein is CASSYFPGSTDTQYF.

The J gene is TRBJ2-5, the V gene TRBV15; the D gene is possibly TRBD2 (5 bases). CDR1 and CDR2 from the germline V gene are LNHNV and YYDKDF (reference sequence). This CDR3 contains 13 residues. Trimming took off 8 bases at V and 3 bases at J, with 13 bases between the two ends. CDR3 in DNA: TGTGCCACCCGTCGTTCAGCGGAAGAGACCCAGTACTTC. This sequence encodes CATRRSAEETQYF.

The rearrangement uses TRBV20-1 and TRBJ2-1; either TRBD1 or TRBD2 may fit D (6 bases each). CDR3 length: 14 residues. Germline values: CDR1 DFQATT, CDR2 SNEGSKA (reference sequence). V was pared by 4 bases and J by 3 bases, with 13 bases between. Here the CDR3 reads CSATVGGFYNEQFF. The CDR3 nucleotides read TGCAGTGCTACTGTCGGGGGCTTCTACAATGAGCAGTTCTTC.

The V call is TRBV20-1, the J call TRBJ1-2; D gene uncertain. CDR1 DFQATT and CDR2 SNEGSKA come from the germline V gene (reference sequence). The CDR3 is 11 amino acids. Trimming pared 4 bases from V and 5 bases from J, leaving 8 bases between. Here the CDR3 reads CSAILRYGYTF. The CDR3 nucleotides are TGCAGTGCTATTTTGCGATATGGCTACACCTTC.

This rearrangement joins TRBV11-2 to TRBJ2-7; 7 nucleotides match TRBD1. The CDR3 sequence is 15 residues long. Germline CDR1 is SGHAT and CDR2 is FQNNGV. V lost 1 base to trimming and J lost 0 bases; unmatched junction nucleotides: 3. The CDR3 protein is CASSLGQGDSYEQYF. DNA of the CDR3: TGTGCCAGCAGCTTAGGACAGGGCGACTCCTACGAGCAGTACTTC.

J is TRBJ1-2 and V is TRBV27; D perhaps matches TRBD1 (5 bases). CDR1 and CDR2 from the germline V gene are MNHEY and SMNVEV (reference sequence). Between the trimmed V and J ends, which lost 5 bases and 4 bases, there was a span of 14 bases. This CDR3 contains 14 residues. The CDR3 DNA is TGTGCCAGCAGTCAGGGCCCCCAGATCTATGGCTACACCTTC. It specifies CASSQGPQIYGYTF.

V is TRBV5-1 and J is TRBJ2-1; TRBD2 agrees at 14 bases. This CDR3 comprises 19 residues. The germline V gene encodes CDR1 SGHRS and CDR2 YFSETQ. Germline trimming cut 4 bases from V and 2 bases from J; bases unmatched to any gene: 11. The CDR3, as DNA: TGCGCCAGCAGCAAATCCGGGACTAGCGGGAGTTATCCCTACAATGAGCAGTTCTTC. Translating it yields CASSKSGTSGSYPYNEQFF.

A single count supports this clonotype. The chain links TRBV5-4 to TRBJ2-3; D might be TRBD2 (6 bases). With 1 base removed from V and 1 base from J, the gap between germline ends came to 13 bases. The CDR3 extends over 16 amino acids. From germline, CDR1 is SGHNT and CDR2 YYREEE (reference sequence). The CDR3 DNA is TGTGCCAGCAGCTTGATCGGGGGAAGGGGCACAGATACGCAGTATTTT. Translating it yields CASSLIGGRGTDTQYF.

This clonotype was detected only a few times. The chain links TRBV29-1 to TRBJ2-3; TRBD2 agrees at 10 bases. This CDR3 region has 13 residues. Germline CDR1 and CDR2: SQVTM and ANQGSEA. Trimming at V came to 6 bases and at J to 2 bases, leaving 2 bases not matched to a gene. DNA for the CDR3: TGCAGCGTAGCGGGAGGGACCACAGATACGCAGTATTTT. This sequence encodes CSVAGGTTDTQYF.

The chain's CDR3 is CASGLSPQDEAFF. The CDR3 region has the DNA TGTGCTAGTGGTTTGAGTCCACAGGATGAAGCTTTCTTT. The rearrangement joins TRBV12-5 to TRBJ1-1, with D maybe TRBD1 (5 bases). Germline loops: CDR1 LGHNT, CDR2 FRNRAP. The length of the CDR3 is 13 residues. The V end lost 2 bases, the J end lost 7 bases, and 11 bases lay between the germline ends.

V usage is TRBV4-1 and J usage is TRBJ2-7; 8 bases map to TRBD2. Germline CDR1 and CDR2: MGHRA and YSYEKL. The CDR3 is made up of 16 amino acids. The ends lost 1 base at V and 0 bases at J; junction bases unmatched: 5. CDR3 DNA sequence: TGCGCCAGCAGCCAAGTATTAGCGGGACACTCCTACGAGCAGTACTTC. Residues: CASSQVLAGHSYEQYF.